Included here is one T cell receptor (beta chain) sequence, with context. The CDR3 covers 15 residues. Per the germline V gene, CDR1 is LGHNA and CDR2 is YSLEER. V was cut by 3 bases and J by 0 bases, with 11 bases left in between. These data originate in a study of CD8+ T cells in alopecia areata. As the sequencing template, cDNA was produced by extracting RNA and reverse transcribing it. Produced via immunoSEQ multiplex PCR; TCRdb's table is partial and in-frame only. The profile shows a few hundred thousand clones, roughly two thirds of them singletons. V gene TRBV4-3 combines with J gene TRBJ1-2, with D uncertain. This TCR derives from a human donor with alopecia areata. Sequenced material: CD4+ T cells sorted from blood, taken at week 0. Written as DNA, the CDR3 is TGCGCCAGCAGCCATACACAGCCTTCTAACTATGGCTACACCTTC. It is translated as CASSHTQPSNYGYTF.